This T cell receptor (beta chain) was recovered during a study of blood T cells in healthy people across ages. This clonotype has only a few counts. The J segment lost 3 bases and the V segment lost 8 bases, leaving 8 bases of the junction unmatched. CDR3 length: 14 residues. Looked up from germline, CDR1 is LNHNV and CDR2 is YYDKDF (reference sequence). Together with a sample-barcoded 5' primer, a J-beta primer mix was included in a second PCR lasting about 7 to 11 cycles. TCRdb fed the 5' RACE reads into MiXCR, producing one record per CDR3 protein. The sample holds about 680,000 distinct CDR3 sequences, 45% to 50% seen once.

The TCR sequence derives from a woman in her sixties or seventies in good health. The chain carries TRBV15 and TRBJ2-5; 8 bases fit TRBD2. Sequenced material: blood. The CDR3 spells CATRELAEKETQYF. CDR3 nucleotide sequence: TGTGCCACCCGCGAACTAGCGGAAAAAGAGACCCAGTACTTC.